This T cell receptor (beta chain) was recovered during a study of OX40 agonist ivuxolimab in advanced cancers. Overall study: Males comprised roughly four fifths of the group, whose mean age was about 62 years (range roughly 20 to 85). Three dose-escalation patients had partial responses: one with hepatocellular carcinoma and two with cutaneous melanoma. The study's findings and limits: It was also the case that some nonresponders had low normalized T-cell clonal expansion. CD8+ T cells (on average) carried more expanded clones than CD4+ T cells.

As regards this clone: What it binds is unknown.

Clones were sequenced by immunoSEQ multiplex PCR, and TCRdb holds only the in-frame ones, with some missing. Of under 80,000 clones listed, approximately 86% are singletons. Germline assignment: CDR1 SNHLY and CDR2 FYNNEI. The CDR3 is 15 amino acids. The V and J ends lost 4 bases and 6 bases respectively, with 16 bases between them. The chain joins TRBV2 to TRBJ2-1; no definite D call. The sample here was CD4+ or CD8+ T cells sorted from blood, taken in a trial of the OX40 agonist ivuxolimab. The TCR comes from an adult with an advanced solid tumor such as melanoma, head and neck, liver or kidney cancer. Here the CDR3 DNA reads TGTGCCAGCAGTGGCCGGCCCCAGGCCACCAATGAGCAGTTCTTC. Residues: CASSGRPQATNEQFF.